This T cell receptor beta chain was sequenced during a study of shared clonotypes between healthy human individuals. Across the study: Per-donor plates numbered three CD4 naive, three CD4 memory, two CD8 naive and one CD8 memory.

V shed 5 bases and J shed 5 bases, with 12 bases lying between them. Germline-derived CDR1 and CDR2 are SGHVS and FNYEAQ. The CDR3 spans 14 residues. Original processing notes: Filtering differed since immunoSEQ provided only junctions, with no quality scores. Libraries were prepared by immunoSEQ multiplex PCR; TCRdb keeps only in-frame clonotypes and omits some of them. D and trimming were read from the DNA, whereas the V and J calls and clone size are those reported in that table. The sample holds around 2,000,000 clones, about 94% seen once. The naive CD8 subset, CD45RO-negative cells positively selected for CCR7, excluded terminally differentiated effector memory CD45RA+ cells. All the donors were Caucasian adults who lived in Nashville, Tennessee.

The chain couples TRBV7-6 to TRBJ2-2; D is uncertain. This receptor was identified in a man in his late teens or twenties in good health. What was sequenced was naive CD8+ T cells sorted from blood. DNA for the CDR3: TGTGCCAGCAGCCCTTCGAGGCAGACCGGGGAGCTGTTTTTT. As protein: CASSPSRQTGELFF.